These T cell receptor beta chains were read from a single sample in a study of early T cells in non-severe SARS-CoV-2 infection. TCRdb re-called the 5' RACE reads through MiXCR, storing one row per CDR3 protein. The sample consists of 70,000 to 90,000 distinct CDR3 sequences, around 11% of them appearing once. The sample taken for sequencing was whole blood. Receptors originate from an adult who was a healthcare worker with PCR-confirmed SARS-CoV-2 infection or an uninfected control (not recorded which). Both conserved end residues are part of each CDR3. D genes are given only for firm matches. Only some rows state a clone size, as once, few, many or a class for expanded clones.

TRBJ1-5 - - TRBV11-2 TGTGCCAGCAGCTTGTTTGGCCTCAATCAGCCCCAGCATTTT CASSLFGLNQPQHF
TRBJ2-3 few - TRBV11-2 TGTGCCAGCAGCTTAGTCCCCGATACGCAGTATTTT CASSLVPDTQYF
TRBJ1-1 few - TRBV12-3/TRBV12-4 TGTGCCAGCAGTTTCCAGGGACGGACTGAAGCTTTCTTT CASSFQGRTEAFF
TRBJ1-5 many TRBD1 TRBV2 TGTGCCACACGGACAGGGGCGAGCAATCAGCCCCAGCATTTT CATRTGASNQPQHF
TRBJ1-1 - - TRBV29-1 TGCAGCGTTGACCGGGGAACTGAAGCTTTCTTT CSVDRGTEAFF
TRBJ1-1 - - TRBV29-1 TGCAGCGTGAGGGGGGGGAACACTGAAGCTTTCTTT CSVRGGNTEAFF
TRBJ2-7 few TRBD1 TRBV19 TGTGCCAGCGGGGGACAGGGGAGAGCGGCCTACGAGCAGTACTTC CASGGQGRAAYEQYF
TRBJ2-7 many - TRBV7-9 TGTGCCAGCAGCTTACAGGATACCTACGAGCAGTACTTC CASSLQDTYEQYF
TRBJ2-1 many - TRBV6-2/TRBV6-3 TGTGCCAGCAGTTACCCAGAGCAGTTCTTC CASSYPEQFF
TRBJ1-4 few - TRBV7-9 TGTGCCAGCAGCGGGGAAGGGGGAGGTAGTGAAAAACTGTTTTTT CASSGEGGGSEKLFF
TRBJ1-2 many - TRBV6-1 TGTGCCAGCAGTGAAAGTGGCAGCTGGTATGGCTACACCTTC CASSESGSWYGYTF
TRBJ2-2 many - TRBV29-1 TGCAGCGTTCAGGGGCCCGGGGAGCTGTTTTTT CSVQGPGELFF
TRBJ2-2 - - TRBV5-1 TGCGCCAGCAGCATCGACACCAGTAACACCGGGGAGCTGTTTTTT CASSIDTSNTGELFF
TRBJ2-3 few - TRBV6-5 TGTGCCTCCCGACCGTCCTACGCTCACACAGATACGCAGTATTTT CASRPSYAHTDTQYF
TRBJ2-6 - TRBD1 TRBV12-3/TRBV12-4 TGTGCCAGCACCGCCATGACCGACAGGGCTGGGGCCAACGTCCTGACTTTC CASTAMTDRAGANVLTF
TRBJ2-5 many - TRBV12-3/TRBV12-4 TGTGCCAGCAGTCGAAAAGAGACCCAGTACTTC CASSRKETQYF
TRBJ2-3 few - TRBV20-1 TGCAGTGCTAGAGCTAGCGGCACAGATACGCAGTATTTT CSARASGTDTQYF
TRBJ1-1 - - TRBV7-9 TGTGCCAGCAGCTATACAGGCCCTGAAGCTTTCTTT CASSYTGPEAFF
TRBJ2-7 - - TRBV7-9 TGTGCCAGCAGCCCTCGGACAGGGACTACGGGGCAGTACTTC CASSPRTGTTGQYF
TRBJ1-2 few - TRBV11-2 TGTGCCAGCAGCACGGGCCTCGCTACTGGCTACACCTTC CASSTGLATGYTF
TRBJ2-1 many - TRBV11-3 TGTGCCAGCAGCCCAGGCTTCGCTACCTACAATGAGCAGTTCTTC CASSPGFATYNEQFF
TRBJ2-5 - TRBD1 TRBV11-2 TGTGCCAGCAGCCCGCCGGGACAGCCCCAAGAGACCCAGTACTTC CASSPPGQPQETQYF
TRBJ2-2 many - TRBV4-1 TGCGCCAGCAGCCGGAGTGGAGGCCCAGGCAGTTCCGGGGAGCTGTTTTTT CASSRSGGPGSSGELFF
TRBJ1-1 - - TRBV7-9 TGTGCCAGCAGCTTAGGGGTGTTCGTCACTGAAGCTTTCTTT CASSLGVFVTEAFF
TRBJ1-5 - - TRBV6-6 TGTGCCAGCAGTTATCGGGGAAGATGGCAGCCCCAGCATTTT CASSYRGRWQPQHF
TRBJ2-3 - TRBD1 TRBV7-9 TGTGCCACGACCGGGACAGGGAGCACAGATACGCAGTATTTT CATTGTGSTDTQYF
TRBJ2-1 many TRBD2 TRBV7-2 TGTGCCAGCAGCTTAGCCGGGGGGGTTGTCGACAATGAGCAGTTCTTC CASSLAGGVVDNEQFF
TRBJ2-3 few - TRBV9 TGTGCCAGCAGCCCCGGGACAACAACTAGCACAGATACGCAGTATTTT CASSPGTTTSTDTQYF
TRBJ1-5 - TRBD1 TRBV27 TGTGCCAGCAGTCCATATCTCCAACCGGGACAGGGTTTCGGACAGCCCCAGCATTTT CASSPYLQPGQGFGQPQHF
TRBJ1-5 - TRBD1 TRBV19 TGTGCCAGTAGTTTTACCGGGACAGAGAATCAGCCCCAGCATTTT CASSFTGTENQPQHF
TRBJ1-2 many - TRBV19 TGTGCCAGTAGGCCGGCCGTATCATATGGCTACACCTTC CASRPAVSYGYTF
TRBJ1-5 - - TRBV29-1 TGCAGCGTCGCCAATAGCAATCAGCCCCAGCATTTT CSVANSNQPQHF
TRBJ1-1 few - TRBV10-1 TGCGCCAGCAGGGACGGACAGAACACTGAAGCTTTCTTT CASRDGQNTEAFF
TRBJ1-6 - - TRBV9 TGTGCCAGCAGCGTAGCTATCGGAGTTGGATCACCCCTCCACTTT CASSVAIGVGSPLHF
TRBJ2-7 many TRBD1 TRBV5-4 TGTGCCAGCAGCTGGGACAGGGGGCCCTACGAGCAGTACTTC CASSWDRGPYEQYF
TRBJ1-4 - TRBD1 TRBV7-9 TGTGCCAGCAGCTTAGCCGGGACAGGGGATAAACTGTTTTTT CASSLAGTGDKLFF
TRBJ2-1 - TRBD2 TRBV20-1 TGCAGTGCTAGACCAGCGGGGGCCTACAATGAGCAGTTCTTC CSARPAGAYNEQFF
TRBJ2-7 many TRBD2 TRBV3-1 TGTGCCAGCAGCCCGAGAGGGCGGGGGGCCTCCTACGAGCAGTACTTC CASSPRGRGASYEQYF
TRBJ2-7 many - TRBV7-2 TGTGCCAGCAGCGTAAACAGGGACTACGAGCAGTACTTC CASSVNRDYEQYF
TRBJ2-1 many - TRBV12-3/TRBV12-4 TGTGCCAGCAGTTTTTCAGATAACTACAATGAGCAGTTCTTC CASSFSDNYNEQFF
TRBJ1-2 many - TRBV18 TGTGCCAGCTCACCAGACAGTGCCTATGGCTACACCTTC CASSPDSAYGYTF
TRBJ2-1 many TRBD2 TRBV28 TGTGCCAGCAGTATAGCGGGGGCCTACAATGAGCAGTTCTTC CASSIAGAYNEQFF
TRBJ2-3 few TRBD2 TRBV7-8 TGTGCCAGCAGCTTTTTAGCGGGGGGGTGGACAGATACGCAGTATTTT CASSFLAGGWTDTQYF
TRBJ2-3 many - TRBV5-1 TGCGCCAGCAGCTTGGATGGCGGTCCTAGCACAGATACGCAGTATTTT CASSLDGGPSTDTQYF
TRBJ2-1 many - TRBV11-3 TGTGCCAGCACCTTGAGCAACCTAAGGGGGTGCAATGAGCAGTTCTTC CASTLSNLRGCNEQFF
TRBJ2-2 - TRBD2 TRBV9 TGTGCCAGCAGCCCAGGGAGGGTTGAGGGGGAGCTGTTTTTT CASSPGRVEGELFF
TRBJ1-3 - - TRBV20-1 TGCAGTGCTACCCCTCGACAGGTTACCTCTGAAAACACCATATATTTT CSATPRQVTSENTIYF
TRBJ2-3 many TRBD1 TRBV5-1 TGCGCCAGCCTCAGGACAGGGGGTACAGATACGCAGTATTTT CASLRTGGTDTQYF
TRBJ1-5 - - TRBV30 TGTGCCTGGAGTGGGGGTTACAATCAGCCCCAGCATTTT CAWSGGYNQPQHF
TRBJ2-1 few TRBD2 TRBV7-9 TGTGCCAGCAGATCTAGCGGGGGGGCGAATGAGCAGTTCTTC CASRSSGGANEQFF
TRBJ1-1 many TRBD1 TRBV29-1 TGCAGCGGGACCGGGACAGGGTTAACTGAAGCTTTCTTT CSGTGTGLTEAFF
TRBJ2-3 many TRBD1 TRBV10-3 TGTGCCATCAGTTCTACAGGGGGATCTTCCTCAGATACGCAGTATTTT CAISSTGGSSSDTQYF
TRBJ1-5 many - TRBV6-6 TGTGCCAGCAGCTATTCCCTAGGGGATGAACAGCCCCAGCATTTT CASSYSLGDEQPQHF
TRBJ2-1 few - TRBV7-3 TGTGCCCGGCGGGAGCAGTTCTTC CARREQFF